This T cell receptor beta chain was identified during a study of T cell responses to AZD1222 COVID-19 vaccine. The assay was immunoSEQ multiplex PCR, and TCRdb's table has in-frame clones only and misses some. The table shows about 110,000 clones, with approximately 91% occurring only once. Trimming took 1 base from V and 1 from J, leaving 8 bases between them. This CDR3 comprises 15 residues. Looked up from germline, CDR1 is SGHRS and CDR2 is YFSETQ. The source was peripheral blood, collected on day 0 of AZD1222 vaccination. The receptor's source is an adult in good health. The chain couples TRBV5-1 to TRBJ2-2, with D possibly TRBD2 on 5 matching bases. CDR3 bases: TGCGCCAGCAGCTTGAATGGAGGGAACACCGGGGAGCTGTTTTTT. It yields the protein CASSLNGGNTGELFF.